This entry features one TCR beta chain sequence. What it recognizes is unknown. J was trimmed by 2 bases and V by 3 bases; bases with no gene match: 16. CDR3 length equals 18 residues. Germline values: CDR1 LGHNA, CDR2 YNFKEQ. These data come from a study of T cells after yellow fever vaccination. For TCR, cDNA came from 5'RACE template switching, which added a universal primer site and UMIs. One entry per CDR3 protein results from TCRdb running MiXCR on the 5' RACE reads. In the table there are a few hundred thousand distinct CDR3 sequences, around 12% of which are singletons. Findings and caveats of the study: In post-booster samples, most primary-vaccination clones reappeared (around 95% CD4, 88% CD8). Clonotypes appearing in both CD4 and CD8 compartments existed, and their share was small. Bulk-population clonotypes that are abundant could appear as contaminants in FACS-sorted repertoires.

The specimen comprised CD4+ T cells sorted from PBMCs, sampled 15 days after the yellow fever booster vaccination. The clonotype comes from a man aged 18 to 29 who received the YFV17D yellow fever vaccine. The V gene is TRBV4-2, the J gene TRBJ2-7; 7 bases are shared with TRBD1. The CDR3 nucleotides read TGTGCCAGCAGCCATTTAACGGACAGGCGGGTTGGGGCCTACGAGCAGTACTTC. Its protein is CASSHLTDRRVGAYEQYF.